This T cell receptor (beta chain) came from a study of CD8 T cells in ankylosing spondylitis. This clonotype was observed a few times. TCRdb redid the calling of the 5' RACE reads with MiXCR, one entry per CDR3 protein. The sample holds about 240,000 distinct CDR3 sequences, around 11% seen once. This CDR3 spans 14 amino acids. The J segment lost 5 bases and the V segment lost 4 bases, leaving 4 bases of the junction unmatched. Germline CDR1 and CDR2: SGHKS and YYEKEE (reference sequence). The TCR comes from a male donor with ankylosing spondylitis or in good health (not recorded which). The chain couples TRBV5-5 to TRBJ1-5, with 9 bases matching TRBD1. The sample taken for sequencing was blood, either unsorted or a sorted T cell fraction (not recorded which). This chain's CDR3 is CASSRQGDDQPQHF. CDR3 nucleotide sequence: TGTGCCAGCAGCAGACAGGGGGATGATCAGCCCCAGCATTTT.